These 23 T cell receptor beta chains came from one sample sequenced in a study of metastatic and nonmetastatic thyroid tumors (dated by TCRdb to 2020 to 2022). Library generation was performed with PCR. The sequencing machine was an Illumina HiSeq 4000. The raw public reads went through TCRdb reprocessing: fastp at Q25, MiXCR clone calling, in-frame beta chains kept. Recorded for this sample are 15,000 or so clones; roughly 25% of them occurred a single time. 7.7% of the sample is held by the ten biggest clonotypes. No patient had received any treatment before thyroid surgery. Sequencing was carried out using tumor tissue. These TCRs come from a female donor with papillary thyroid cancer or a benign thyroid nodule (not recorded which). Some clones in this sample may be carry-over from other donors' samples.

The V call is TRBV6-2 or TRBV6-3, the J call TRBJ1-6, with no clear D. Germline V gene lookup returns CDR1 MNHEY and CDR2 SVGEGT. The CDR3 sequence is 17 residues long. The ends were cut back, 0 bases at V and 9 bases at J, with 18 bases in the middle. This CDR3 reads CASSYSNEPQESSPLHF. The CDR3, as DNA: TGTGCCAGCAGTTACTCGAACGAACCCCAAGAGAGTTCACCCCTCCACTTT.

This clone has more than one count but fewer than ten. The chain is built from TRBV6-1 and TRBJ2-7; 13 nucleotides agree with TRBD2. The CDR3 totals 16 residues. Unmatched junction bases numbered 6, after V lost 7 bases and J lost 0 bases. Germline assignment: CDR1 MNHNS and CDR2 SASEGT. The CDR3 DNA sequence: TGTGCCAGCAACGGACTAGCGGGAGACTCCTCCTACGAGCAGTACTTC. Residues: CASNGLAGDSSYEQYF.

This clone was counted a few times. This chain joins TRBV18 and TRBJ1-2, with 10 positions matching TRBD1. Germline V gives CDR1 KGHSH, CDR2 LQKENI. CDR3 length: 15 residues. The V segment lost 4 bases and the J segment 2 bases; nucleotides outside the gene matches: 4. CDR3 sequence (DNA): TGTGCCAGCTCACAGGGACAGGGGCCCAACTATGGCTACACCTTC. Translated: CASSQGQGPNYGYTF.

The V gene is TRBV28, the J gene TRBJ2-7, with D unresolved. V dropped 6 bases and J dropped 0 bases, with 12 bases sitting between them. The CDR3 has 14 amino acids. Germline V gene lookup returns CDR1 MDHEN and CDR2 SYDVKM. The CDR3 spells CASSPDPLSYEQYF. CDR3 nucleotides: TGTGCCAGCAGCCCCGACCCTCTCTCCTACGAGCAGTACTTC.

This clone was counted ten times or more. This chain links TRBV13 with TRBJ2-1, with 8 positions matching TRBD1. Per the germline V gene, CDR1 is PRHDT and CDR2 is FYEKMQ (reference sequence). The CDR3 contains 14 residues. V lost 5 bases to trimming and J lost 5 bases; unmatched junction nucleotides: 5. This CDR3 is CASSHRDRNNEQFF. Here the CDR3 DNA reads TGTGCCAGCAGCCACCGGGACAGGAACAATGAGCAGTTCTTC.

This chain links TRBV11-2 with TRBJ1-1, with D unresolved. V lost 1 base and J lost 2, with 8 bases in between. The CDR3 consists of 14 residues. The V gene's germline CDR1 is SGHAT and CDR2 FQNNGV. CDR3 DNA sequence: TGTGCCAGCAGCTTAGGACTGGGAAACACTGAAGCTTTCTTT. Residues: CASSLGLGNTEAFF.

The chain combines TRBV4-2 with TRBJ2-1; 11 positions match TRBD2. V gave up 0 bases and J gave up 4 bases; unmatched junction bases: 2. The CDR3 extends over 16 amino acids. Per the germline V gene, CDR1 is LGHNA and CDR2 is YNFKEQ. CDR3 nucleotide sequence: TGTGCCAGCAGCCAAGATGGGACTAGCGGTTACAATGAGCAGTTCTTC. Amino acids: CASSQDGTSGYNEQFF.

By share, this clone ranks as medium-sized (0.01 to 0.1%). The chain carries TRBV30 and TRBJ1-6, with D unclear. Per the germline V gene, CDR1 is GTSNPN and CDR2 is SVGIG (reference sequence). Trimming took 0 bases from V and 7 from J, leaving 7 bases between them. The CDR3 sequence is 13 residues long. In nucleotides, the CDR3 is TGTGCCTGGAGTGTACAGTTGAATTCACCCCTCCACTTT. This encodes CAWSVQLNSPLHF. The whole variable domain, filled in from reference TRBV30 and TRBJ1-6, reads SQTIHQWPATLVQPVGSPLSLECTVEGTSNPNLYWYRQAAGRGLQLLFYSVGIGQISSEVPQNLSASRPQDRQFILSSKKLLLSDSGFYLCAWSVQLNSPLHFGNGTRLTVT.

This clone was seen at least ten times. Other DNA sequences in this specimen translate into the identical CDR3. The J gene is TRBJ2-6, the V gene TRBV6-1; D gene unclear. V was trimmed by 4 bases and J by 1 base, leaving 2 bases between them. The CDR3 spans 13 residues. In germline, CDR1 is MNHNS, CDR2 SASEGT. CDR3: CASSVSGANVLTF. CDR3 bases: TGTGCCAGCAGTGTTTCTGGGGCCAACGTCCTGACTTTC.

This clone is categorized as medium-sized. The chain employs TRBV12-3 or TRBV12-4 and TRBJ2-7; maybe TRBD1 (6 bases). V was pared by 5 bases and J by 5 bases, with 10 bases between. The CDR3 loop spans 12 amino acids. As DNA, the CDR3 is TGTGCCAGCAGTATTCGACAGGACGAGCAGTACTTC. It translates to CASSIRQDEQYF.

There are many counts of this clone. The V and J genes are TRBV24-1 and TRBJ2-7; 10 bases align to TRBD2. The junction had 17 bases not matched to a gene; V was cut back by 3 bases and J by 4 bases. Germline V gives CDR1 KGHDR, CDR2 SFDVKD. The CDR3 extends over 19 amino acids. This CDR3 is CATSDKASGRLSRGYEQYF. The CDR3 DNA reads TGTGCCACCAGTGATAAGGCTAGCGGGAGACTTTCCCGAGGATACGAGCAGTACTTC.

V gene TRBV20-1 combines with J gene TRBJ2-7; possibly TRBD1 or TRBD2 for D (5 bases each). Germline CDR1 reads DFQATT; CDR2 reads SNEGSKA (reference sequence). The CDR3 is 11 amino acids. The V end lost 7 bases, the J end lost 2 bases, and 9 bases lay between the germline ends. CDR3 nucleotides: TGCAGTGTGGGACGGACCTACGAGCAGTACTTC. The encoded protein is CSVGRTYEQYF.

This clone was counted only a few times. The chain has TRBV2 and TRBJ1-2, with 7 bases identical to TRBD1. The CDR3 is made up of 14 amino acids. With 5 bases clipped from V and 3 bases from J, the junction kept 6 bases outside the gene matches. Germline CDR1 and CDR2: SNHLY and FYNNEI. CDR3 nucleotides: TGTGCCAGCAGTCCGACAGGGTTCGACTATGGCTACACCTTC. As protein: CASSPTGFDYGYTF. The full variable domain, with the rest looked up from reference TRBV2 and TRBJ1-2, is EPEVTQTPSHQVTQMGQEVILRCVPISNHLYFYWYRQILGQKVEFLVSFYNNEISEKSEIFDDQFSVERPDGSNFTLKIRSTKLEDSAMYFCASSPTGFDYGYTFGSGTRLTVV.

This clone was seen a handful of times. CDR3 sequence reads: CASSYSRGANQPQHF. In DNA form, the CDR3 reads TGTGCCAGCAGTTACTCGCGCGGGGCAAATCAGCCCCAGCATTTT. This chain uses TRBV6-5 with TRBJ1-5; D possibly corresponds to TRBD1 (5 bases). The germline V gene encodes CDR1 MNHEY and CDR2 SVGAGI. There are 15 residues in the CDR3. Trimming took off 0 bases at V and 4 bases at J, with 10 bases between the two ends.

In this sample, this clone is medium-sized. Here the CDR3 reads CASSDRGQGKTDTQYF. The CDR3 DNA follows: TGTGCCAGCAGTGATAGGGGACAGGGGAAGACAGATACGCAGTATTTT. This chain connects TRBV25-1 to TRBJ2-3, with TRBD1 matching 10 bases. Unmatched junction bases numbered 6, after V lost 3 bases and J lost 3 bases. The length of the CDR3 is 16 residues. Germline V gives CDR1 MGHDK, CDR2 SYGVNS.

The CDR3 DNA is TGTGCCAGCAGTTTTAAGGCTGGATACGACACAGATACGCAGTATTTT. Translation: CASSFKAGYDTDTQYF. The chain is built from TRBV28 and TRBJ2-3; D is uncertain. CDR3 length: 16 amino acids. Trimming removed 3 bases at V and 2 bases at J, with 15 bases between. Germline assignment: CDR1 MDHEN and CDR2 SYDVKM.

To note about this clone: The junction departs from the called germline gene at one end, perhaps through a read error. V is TRBV28 and J is TRBJ2-7, with D possibly TRBD1 on 5 matching bases. Germline CDR1 MDHEN, CDR2 SYDVKM. The CDR3 sequence is 13 residues long. DNA for the CDR3: TGTGCCAGCCGTAGGGGTAGCTCCTACGAGCATTACTTC. Its protein is CASRRGSSYEHYF.

This clone has just a few counts. The V gene is TRBV4-2, the J gene TRBJ2-7; TRBD2 aligns across 7 bases. V lost 0 bases to trimming and J lost 2 bases; unmatched junction nucleotides: 7. In germline, CDR1 is LGHNA, CDR2 YNFKEQ. The CDR3 totals 16 residues. The CDR3 DNA follows: TGTGCCAGCAGCCAAGATTGGGGGGAGGGCCCCTACGAGCAGTACTTC. It translates to CASSQDWGEGPYEQYF.

The V call is TRBV28, the J call TRBJ2-7, with TRBD2 as a possible D gene (5 bases). Germline loops: CDR1 MDHEN, CDR2 SYDVKM. This CDR3 spans 13 amino acids. The V gene lost 6 bases and the J gene lost 8 bases, with 17 bases spanning the gap. CDR3 nucleotide sequence: TGTGCCAGCAGCCCCGCACTAGGGAACCAGCAGTACTTC. It yields the protein CASSPALGNQQYF.

Of note for this clone: This may be a read error: a much more frequent sequence differs by one nucleotide. Because it lacks the conserved phenylalanine or tryptophan at the end, this CDR3 is likely a read error. The limits of the CDR3 on the DNA are not certain, so only TCRdb's listed CDR3 is given. The chain employs TRBV11-2 and TRBJ2-1; TRBD1 reflects the table's D call only, with no check against the DNA. Including both end residues, the CDR3 is 16 amino acids long. CDR1 is SGHAT and CDR2 is FQNNGV in the germline V gene. This CDR3 reads CASSLGRDRVVDEQLL.

This clone is medium-sized by share. The chain links TRBV30 to TRBJ1-2; TRBD1 matches 9 bases. Trimming removed 5 bases from V and 8 bases from J; junction bases left unmatched: 9. Germline values: CDR1 GTSNPN, CDR2 SVGIG (reference sequence). The CDR3 runs 13 residues. The CDR3 loop reads CAWYTGGFLGYTF. In nucleotides, the CDR3 is TGTGCCTGGTACACAGGGGGCTTTCTAGGCTACACCTTC. Combining the CDR3 with reference TRBV30 and TRBJ1-2 gives the whole variable domain SQTIHQWPATLVQPVGSPLSLECTVEGTSNPNLYWYRQAAGRGLQLLFYSVGIGQISSEVPQNLSASRPQDRQFILSSKKLLLSDSGFYLCAWYTGGFLGYTFGSGTRLTVV.

A few counts support this clone. The junction departs from the called germline gene at one end, perhaps through a read error. The V and J genes are TRBV10-3 and TRBJ1-2; a weak D match, TRBD1 (5 bases). CDR1 is ENHRY, CDR2 SYGVKD, per germline. The CDR3 totals 15 residues. CDR3 nucleotide sequence: TGTGCCATCAGACCCCGGGACTCCGGTAACTATTGCTACACCTTC. Protein sequence: CAIRPRDSGNYCYTF.

This clone is termed medium-sized (0.01 to 0.1%). Here the CDR3 reads CASSETGTQDTYEQYF. The CDR3 DNA reads as TGTGCCAGCAGTGAAACCGGGACGCAAGACACCTACGAGCAGTACTTC. The rearrangement links TRBV6-1 to TRBJ2-7, with D possibly called TRBD1 or TRBD2 (5 bases each). V was clipped by 2 bases and J by 2 bases, with 16 bases between them. The CDR3 runs 16 residues. CDR1 MNHNS and CDR2 SASEGT come from the germline V gene.